This T cell receptor (beta chain) came from a study of blood T cells in healthy people across ages. The CDR3 spans 15 residues. V lost 3 bases to trimming and J lost 6 bases, with 16 bases between them. This clonotype was counted only a few times. Its antigen is undetermined. Overall study results and limits: Investigators viewed diversity estimates from one million T cells as underestimates, the study reported.

Through a sample-barcoded 5' primer and a J-beta primer mix, a second PCR was run for roughly 6 to 11 cycles. TCRdb recomputed calls from the 5' RACE reads with MiXCR, one row per CDR3 protein. This sample yields 500,000 to 550,000 distinct CDR3 sequences, of which less than 25% are seen a single time; around 10% belongs to the top ten. The same data also went into a second study, on T cells of mothers and their children.

The sequence was obtained from a boy younger than 18 in good health. The chain joins TRBV12-3 or TRBV12-4 to TRBJ2-3; TRBD1 might be the D (6 bases). Material for sequencing was blood. As DNA, the CDR3 is TGTGCCAGCAGTTTTGGGACACCTAGATTGGATACGCAGTATTTT. Translating gives CASSFGTPRLDTQYF.